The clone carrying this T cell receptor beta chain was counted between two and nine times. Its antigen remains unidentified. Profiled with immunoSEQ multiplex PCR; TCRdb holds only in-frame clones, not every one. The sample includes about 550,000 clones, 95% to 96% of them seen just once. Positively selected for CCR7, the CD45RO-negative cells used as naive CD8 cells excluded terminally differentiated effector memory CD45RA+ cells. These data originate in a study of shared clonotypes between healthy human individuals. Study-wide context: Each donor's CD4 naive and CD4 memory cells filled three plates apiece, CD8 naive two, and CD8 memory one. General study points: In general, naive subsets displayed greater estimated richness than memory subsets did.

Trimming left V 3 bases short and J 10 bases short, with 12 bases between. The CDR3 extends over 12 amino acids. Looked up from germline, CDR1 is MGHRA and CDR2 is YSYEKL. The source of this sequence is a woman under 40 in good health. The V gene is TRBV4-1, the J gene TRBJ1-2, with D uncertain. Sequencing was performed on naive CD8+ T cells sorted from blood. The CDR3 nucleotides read TGCGCCAGCAGCCAGTCTCAATGGAACTACACCTTC. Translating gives CASSQSQWNYTF.